The 5 T cell receptor beta chains given below trace back to one sample, sequenced in a study of beta chain features in type 1 diabetes. Every isolated RNA sample was fully reverse transcribed, so sequencing captured expressed TCRB transcripts. Produced via immunoSEQ multiplex PCR; TCRdb's table is partial and in-frame only. Of about 140,000 clones in the sample, about 13% were seen once. The study, taken as a whole, reports: Shorter TCRB CDR3s, moderately but significantly so, were found in Type 1 diabetes patients in all four CD4+ subsets.

Antigens for these TCRs are unknown. The specimen sequenced was central memory CD4+ T cells from blood. All receptors derive from a young man with type 1 diabetes.

This clone was counted a few times. The CDR3 nucleotides read TGTGCCAGCTCTAGACAGGGAGTCGCTAATCAGCCCCAGCATTTT. It translates to CASSRQGVANQPQHF. The V call is TRBV28, the J call TRBJ1-5; 7 bases map to TRBD1. The CDR3 is made up of 15 amino acids. Per germline, CDR1 MDHEN and CDR2 SYDVKM. V shed 8 bases and J 4 bases; nucleotides not matched to a gene: 11.

This clone was picked up many times. The chain links TRBV15 to TRBJ2-3, with D tentatively TRBD1 or TRBD2 (5 bases each). The germline V and J ends were trimmed by 3 bases and 0 bases, with 7 bases remaining between them. The germline gives CDR1 LNHNV, CDR2 YYDKDF (reference sequence). The CDR3 is 14 residues long. This chain's CDR3 is CATSSGTSTDTQYF. The CDR3 coding sequence is TGTGCCACCAGCAGCGGGACCAGCACAGATACGCAGTATTTT.

This clone was seen a few times. The chain combines TRBV19 with TRBJ2-1; tentatively, D is TRBD1 (6 bases). The V and J ends lost 7 bases and 5 bases respectively, with 12 bases between them. CDR3 length equals 13 residues. Germline CDR1 LNHDA, CDR2 SQIVND (reference sequence). DNA of the CDR3: TGTGCCAGTACTACAGGGCTCAACAATGAGCAGTTCTTC. Translated, it gives CASTTGLNNEQFF.

V usage is TRBV6-5 and J usage is TRBJ1-1; maybe TRBD1 (6 bases). Germline V gene lookup returns CDR1 MNHEY and CDR2 SVGAGI. This CDR3 has 15 residues. With 0 bases removed from V and 0 bases from J, the gap between germline ends came to 8 bases. The DNA of the CDR3 is TGTGCCAGCAGTTACTCGGGGGCGGTGAACACTGAAGCTTTCTTT. It encodes CASSYSGAVNTEAFF.

The CDR3 DNA reads TGCGCCAGCAGCATCGGAGGACAGGGCTGGGAGACCCAGTACTTC. As protein: CASSIGGQGWETQYF. This rearrangement joins TRBV5-1 to TRBJ2-5; TRBD1 aligns across 8 bases. J was trimmed by 5 bases and V by 4 bases; bases with no gene match: 10. Germline loops: CDR1 SGHRS, CDR2 YFSETQ. This CDR3 comprises 15 residues. The variable domain in full, completed from reference TRBV5-1 and TRBJ2-5, reads KAGVTQTPRYLIKTRGQQVTLSCSPISGHRSVSWYQQTPGQGLQFLFEYFSETQRNKGNFPGRFSGRQFSNSRSEMNVSTLELGDSALYLCASSIGGQGWETQYFGPGTRLLVL.